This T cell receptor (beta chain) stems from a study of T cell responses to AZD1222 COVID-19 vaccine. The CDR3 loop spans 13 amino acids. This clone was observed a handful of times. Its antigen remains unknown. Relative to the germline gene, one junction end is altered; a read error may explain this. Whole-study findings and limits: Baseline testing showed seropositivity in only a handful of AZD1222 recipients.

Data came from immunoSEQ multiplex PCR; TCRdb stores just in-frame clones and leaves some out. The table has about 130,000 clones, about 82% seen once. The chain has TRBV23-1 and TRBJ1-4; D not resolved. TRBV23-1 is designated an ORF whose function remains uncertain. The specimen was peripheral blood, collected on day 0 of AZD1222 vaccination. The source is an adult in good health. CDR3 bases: TGCGCCAGCCCTAAAGTGACCTCCCCGGACTACCATTTT. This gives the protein CASPKVTSPDYHF.